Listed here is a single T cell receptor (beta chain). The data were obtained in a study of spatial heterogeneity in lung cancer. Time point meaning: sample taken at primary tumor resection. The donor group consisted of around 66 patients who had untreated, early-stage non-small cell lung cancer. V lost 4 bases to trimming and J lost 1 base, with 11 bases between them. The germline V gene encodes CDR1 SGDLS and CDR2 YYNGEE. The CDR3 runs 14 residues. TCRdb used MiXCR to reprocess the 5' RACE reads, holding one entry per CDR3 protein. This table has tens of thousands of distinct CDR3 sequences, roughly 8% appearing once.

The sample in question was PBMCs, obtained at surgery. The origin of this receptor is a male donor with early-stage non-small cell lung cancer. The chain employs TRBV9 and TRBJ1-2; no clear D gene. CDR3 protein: CASSQMDGNYGYTF. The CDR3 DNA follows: TGTGCCAGCAGCCAAATGGACGGTAACTATGGCTACACCTTC.